The present T cell receptor beta chain was sequenced within a study of blood T cell repertoires in COVID-19. Assay: immunoSEQ multiplex PCR; the TCRdb copy retains only in-frame clones and omits some. The sample lists about 37,000 clones; more than 80% were seen once. The length of the CDR3 is 15 residues. CDR1 and CDR2 from the germline V gene are MNHEY and SVGAGI. V lost 2 bases to trimming and J lost 5 bases; unmatched junction nucleotides: 6. The origin of this receptor is a woman between 70 and 85 years old with acute or convalescent COVID-19. The chain combines TRBV6-5 with TRBJ2-7; 10 positions match TRBD2. Specimen: peripheral blood. This CDR3 is CASSYGASGSHEQYF. The CDR3 nucleotides read TGTGCCAGCAGTTACGGGGCTAGCGGGAGCCACGAGCAGTACTTC.